This T cell receptor beta chain was documented in a study of T-cell memory formation after mild COVID-19. General study results and limits: Within pre-infection memory, some responding clones were found, suggesting cross-reactive memory joined.

As for this clonotype: No antigen is known for it.

TCRdb itself ran the 5' RACE reads through MiXCR, one entry per CDR3 protein. The data show roughly 130,000 distinct CDR3 sequences, approximately 15% seen once. The CDR3 is made up of 16 amino acids. Germline V CDR1 and CDR2: KGHSH, LQKENI. The V and J ends lost 3 bases and 1 base respectively, with 10 bases between them. What was sequenced was PBMCs or a T cell subset sorted from them (not recorded which). The chain links TRBV18 to TRBJ1-6; D remains ambiguous. This clonotype was sampled from an adult woman who had mild COVID-19 (a few samples of this study predate the infection). Cell type and time point are not known. CDR3 sequence reads: CASSPTALSYNSPLHF. The CDR3 region has the DNA TGTGCCAGCTCACCCACAGCTTTATCCTATAATTCACCCCTCCACTTT.